These 15 T cell receptor beta chains share one sample of origin, sequenced in a study of blood T cells in healthy people across ages. The use of a sample-barcoded 5' primer and a J-beta primer mix characterized a second PCR of about 7 to 12 cycles. TCRdb used MiXCR to reprocess the 5' RACE reads, holding one entry per CDR3 protein. The sample consists of 1.5 million to 2 million distinct CDR3 sequences, approximately 28% of them appearing once. Material: blood. All receptors come from a woman aged 25 to 39 in good health.

The chain uses TRBV7-6 and TRBJ2-1; the D gene is possibly TRBD2 (5 bases). The CDR3 extends over 16 amino acids. Germline V gene data show CDR1 as SGHVS and CDR2 as FNYEAQ. The V end lost 3 bases, the J end lost 0 bases, and 12 bases lay between the germline ends. The DNA of the CDR3 is TGTGCCAGCAGCTTCGCCGGGGTCAACTCCTACAATGAGCAGTTCTTC. Amino acids: CASSFAGVNSYNEQFF.

This clonotype was seen a few times. The chain couples TRBV7-9 to TRBJ1-4, with 7 nucleotides matching TRBD1. The J segment lost 4 bases and the V segment lost 5 bases, leaving 4 bases of the junction unmatched. Germline V lookup: CDR1 SEHNR, CDR2 FQNEAQ (reference sequence). The CDR3 has 14 residues. The CDR3 spells CASSKGTDNEKLFF. The DNA of the CDR3 is TGTGCCAGCAGCAAGGGGACAGATAATGAAAAACTGTTTTTT.

For this clonotype: One end of the junction is discordant with germline, which a read error may explain. The gene calls are TRBV6-5 and TRBJ2-1; no clear D gene. The CDR3 totals 15 residues. CDR1 is MNHEY, CDR2 SVGAGI, per germline. This CDR3 reads CASSYSANIGHERFF. The CDR3 nucleotides are TGTGCCAGCAGTTACTCGGCGAATATTGGGCATGAGCGGTTCTTC.

The chain links TRBV29-1 to TRBJ1-2; the D is unclear. Germline CDR1 and CDR2: SQVTM and ANQGSEA. The CDR3 extends over 12 amino acids. Trimming removed 6 bases at V and 0 bases at J, with 8 bases between. The CDR3 coding sequence is TGCAGCGTGGGATCTACTAACTATGGCTACACCTTC. Translation gives CSVGSTNYGYTF.

The chain links TRBV6-1 to TRBJ2-7; tentatively, D is TRBD1 (6 bases). CDR3 size: 12 residues. Germline values: CDR1 MNHNS, CDR2 SASEGT. Deletions cut 10 bases from V and 1 base from J, with 11 bases between. CDR3 loop: CATDRQSYEQYF. As DNA, the CDR3 is TGTGCCACGGACAGACAGTCCTACGAGCAGTACTTC.

This clonotype was detected once. The chain employs TRBV5-1 and TRBJ2-2; D could derive from TRBD1 or TRBD2 (5 bases each). V lost 5 bases to trimming and J lost 6 bases, with 20 bases between them. The germline CDR1 and CDR2 sequences are SGHRS and YFSETQ. The CDR3 runs 16 residues. DNA for the CDR3: TGCGCCAGCAGTGTCGGGGCAGGGTCTACCTCCGGGGAGCTGTTTTTT. Translation gives CASSVGAGSTSGELFF.

This clonotype was detected only a few times. The V gene is TRBV7-2, the J gene TRBJ2-6; D is possibly TRBD1 (6 bases). This CDR3 has 16 residues. Germline assignment: CDR1 SGHTA and CDR2 FQGNSA. Trimming shortened V by 1 base and J by 2 bases, and 9 bases separated the two germline ends. In DNA, the CDR3 is TGTGCCAGCAGCTTAGACAGGGCCCCTGGGGCCAACGTCCTGACTTTC. Translation gives CASSLDRAPGANVLTF.

This clonotype was picked up a small number of times. V gene TRBV10-3 combines with J gene TRBJ2-1; D may be TRBD2 (6 bases). V gave up 8 bases and J gave up 15 bases, with 23 bases separating them. This CDR3 spans 13 amino acids. The germline CDR1 and CDR2 sequences are ENHRY and SYGVKD. CDR3 residues: CAIGRGAPVRSFF. The CDR3 DNA reads TGTGCCATCGGACGCGGGGCCCCCGTGAGGTCGTTCTTC.

There are many counts of this clonotype. The chain combines TRBV29-1 with TRBJ2-7; D call uncertain. From germline, CDR1 is SQVTM and CDR2 ANQGSEA. V dropped 4 bases and J dropped 2 bases, with 12 bases sitting between them. CDR3 size: 13 residues. In DNA form, the CDR3 reads TGCAGCGTTGGTTCGAGGAAACCCTACGAGCAGTACTTC. Amino acids: CSVGSRKPYEQYF.

The chain joins TRBV12-3 or TRBV12-4 to TRBJ1-5; 9 positions match TRBD1. The CDR3 consists of 16 residues. The V gene end was trimmed by 8 bases and the J gene end by 4 bases; junction bases not matched to a gene: 12. CDR3 sequence: CASDLPGTGSNQPQHF. In nucleotides, the CDR3 is TGTGCCAGCGATCTGCCCGGGACAGGGTCGAATCAGCCCCAGCATTTT.

The DNA for the CDR3 is TGTGCCAGTAGTGCCGTCGTGCCACCTTACTATGGCTACACCTTC. Its translation: CASSAVVPPYYGYTF. The chain couples TRBV19 to TRBJ1-2; D remains ambiguous. With 5 bases removed from V and 3 bases from J, the gap between germline ends came to 16 bases. The CDR3 runs 15 residues. CDR1 and CDR2 from the germline V gene are LNHDA and SQIVND (reference sequence).

This sequence joins TRBV5-1 and TRBJ1-4; 8 nucleotides line up with TRBD1. CDR3 length equals 13 residues. V shed 4 bases, J shed 7 bases, and the junction held 3 bases outside the gene matches. Germline V gene data show CDR1 as SGHRS and CDR2 as YFSETQ. DNA for the CDR3: TGCGCCAGCAGCCAGGGGGCATCTGAAAAACTGTTTTTT. It codes for CASSQGASEKLFF.

This clonotype has a handful of counts. The chain has TRBV9 and TRBJ2-3, with D possibly TRBD2 on 5 matching bases. The V gene's germline CDR1 is SGDLS and CDR2 YYNGEE. There are 16 residues in the CDR3. V lost 0 bases and J 1 base, leaving 12 bases between the germline ends. The CDR3 is CASSVEGGSGTDTQYF. The CDR3 nucleotides are TGTGCCAGCAGCGTAGAAGGTGGGAGCGGCACAGATACGCAGTATTTT.

In this sample, this clonotype turned up a few times. The chain recombines TRBV20-1 with TRBJ1-1; maybe TRBD1 (6 bases). Germline V CDR1 and CDR2: DFQATT, SNEGSKA (reference sequence). This CDR3 comprises 13 residues. Trimming left V 6 bases short and J 1 base short, with 12 bases between. The CDR3 region is CSAGGSSNTEAFF. The CDR3 DNA reads as TGCAGTGCGGGGGGCAGCTCGAACACTGAAGCTTTCTTT.

This clonotype turned up a few times. V and J are TRBV12-3 or TRBV12-4 and TRBJ2-3; 8 bases are a match to TRBD2. V shed 8 bases and J 1 base; nucleotides not matched to a gene: 8. This CDR3 spans 15 amino acids. CDR3 nucleotides: TGTGCCAGCCGACGGGAGGGGTTACGCACAGATACGCAGTATTTT. This encodes CASRREGLRTDTQYF.